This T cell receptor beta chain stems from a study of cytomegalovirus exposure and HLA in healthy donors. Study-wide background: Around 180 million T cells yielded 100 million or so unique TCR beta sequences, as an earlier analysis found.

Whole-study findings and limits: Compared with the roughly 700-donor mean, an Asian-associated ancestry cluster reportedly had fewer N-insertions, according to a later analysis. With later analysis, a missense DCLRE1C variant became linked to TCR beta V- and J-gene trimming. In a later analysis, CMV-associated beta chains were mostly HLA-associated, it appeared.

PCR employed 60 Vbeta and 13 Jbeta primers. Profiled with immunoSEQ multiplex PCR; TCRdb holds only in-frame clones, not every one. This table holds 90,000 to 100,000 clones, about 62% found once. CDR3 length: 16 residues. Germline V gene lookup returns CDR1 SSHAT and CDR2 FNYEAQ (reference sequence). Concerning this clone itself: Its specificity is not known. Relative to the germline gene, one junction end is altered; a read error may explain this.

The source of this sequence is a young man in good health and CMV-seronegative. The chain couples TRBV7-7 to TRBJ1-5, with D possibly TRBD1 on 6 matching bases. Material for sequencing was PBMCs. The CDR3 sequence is CASSWRTADSNQPQHF. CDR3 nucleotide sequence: TGTGCTAGCAGCTGGAGGACAGCCGATAGCAATCAGCCCCAGCATTTT.